Listed below are T cell receptor beta chains from one sample, sequenced in a study of shared T cell receptors in the human thymus. Only in-frame clones appear in the TCRdb table, and some are missing; sequencing was by immunoSEQ multiplex PCR. The sample holds hundreds of thousands of clones, more than 75% seen once. This same sample was also part of a study on human thymus T cells.

The material sequenced was thymocytes. The source of these receptors is a boy less than two years old with a congenital heart defect. Each CDR3 is given with its conserved first and last residue. D genes are given only for firm matches. Clone size appears in some rows only: once, few, many, or a class for an expanded clone.

V gene	clone size	J gene	D gene	CDR3 protein	CDR3 DNA
TRBV6-6	-	TRBJ2-7	-	CASSSRELWRSYEQYF	TGTGCCAGCAGTTCTCGGGAGTTGTGGAGGTCCTACGAGCAGTACTTC
TRBV4-1	-	TRBJ2-1	-	CASSQGPGSSYNEQFF	TGCGCCAGCAGCCAAGGGCCGGGGAGCTCCTACAATGAGCAGTTCTTC
TRBV5-1	-	TRBJ1-4	-	CASSYTGLGFNEKLFF	TGCGCCAGCAGTTATACAGGGTTGGGGTTTAATGAAAAACTGTTTTTT
TRBV7-9	-	TRBJ2-7	-	CASRRAGRDEQYF	TGTGCCAGCAGGAGGGCCGGTAGGGACGAGCAGTACTTC
TRBV5-1	-	TRBJ2-1	-	CASSFFTGGLYNEQFF	TGCGCCAGCAGCTTTTTTACTGGCGGGCTCTACAATGAGCAGTTCTTC
TRBV6-5	-	TRBJ1-2	-	CASSFYLRSGGYTF	TGTGCCAGCAGTTTCTATTTGAGGTCTGGAGGCTACACCTTC
TRBV19	-	TRBJ1-1	TRBD1	CASSIAHYLQGMNTEAFF	TGTGCCAGTAGTATAGCCCATTACCTACAGGGGATGAACACTGAAGCTTTCTTT
TRBV27	-	TRBJ2-7	TRBD1	CASSLKGAGEQYF	TGTGCCAGCAGTTTAAAGGGGGCCGGCGAGCAGTACTTC
TRBV6-4	-	TRBJ1-1	-	CASRQFLMNTEAFF	TGTGCCAGCAGACAGTTCCTCATGAACACTGAAGCTTTCTTT
TRBV5-6	-	TRBJ1-3	-	CASSLTLPFYEDTIYF	TGTGCCAGCAGCTTGACTCTTCCTTTCTACGAAGACACCATATATTTT
TRBV2	-	TRBJ2-1	TRBD1	CASSTRQGADNEQFF	TGTGCCAGCAGTACCCGACAGGGGGCGGATAATGAGCAGTTCTTC
TRBV4-3	few	TRBJ1-4	TRBD1	CASSQRTGLNEKLFF	TGCGCCAGCAGCCAACGGACAGGGCTTAATGAAAAACTGTTTTTT
TRBV4-3	-	TRBJ2-7	TRBD2	CASSPGGGGHAYEQYF	TGCGCCAGCAGCCCCGGCGGCGGGGGGCACGCCTACGAGCAGTACTTC
TRBV28	-	TRBJ1-5	TRBD1	CASSLAPPDRGFFQPQHF	TGTGCCAGCAGTCTAGCCCCCCCGGACAGGGGTTTCTTTCAGCCCCAGCATTTT
TRBV7-6	-	TRBJ1-4	-	CASSLSGRRVEKLLF	TGTGCCAGCAGCTTATCAGGGAGGAGGGTTGAAAAACTGCTTTTT
TRBV12-5	-	TRBJ2-1	TRBD2	CASGLGLAAQSSYNEQFF	TGTGCTAGTGGTTTGGGACTAGCGGCACAAAGCTCCTACAATGAGCAGTTCTTC
TRBV2	-	TRBJ2-2	TRBD2	CASSDGRENTGELFF	TGTGCCAGCAGTGACGGGAGGGAGAACACCGGGGAGCTGTTTTTT
TRBV9	-	TRBJ2-5	TRBD1	CASSARDRPQETQYF	TGTGCCAGCAGCGCCCGGGACAGGCCCCAAGAGACCCAGTACTTC
TRBV4-1	-	TRBJ2-7	-	CASSQGESGGKLFIYEQYF	TGCGCCAGCAGCCAGGGCGAGTCAGGAGGCAAACTCTTCATATACGAGCAGTACTTC
TRBV4-1	-	TRBJ1-6	-	CASSQDPGLFLSYNSPLHF	TGCGCCAGCAGCCAGGACCCGGGACTCTTTCTCTCCTATAATTCACCCCTCCACTTT
TRBV7-8	once	TRBJ1-2	-	CASSLRSGNYGYTF	TGTGCCAGCAGCTTACGTTCCGGGAACTATGGCTACACCTTC
TRBV6-5	-	TRBJ2-7	TRBD2	CASRSGSREQYF	TGTGCCAGCAGGAGCGGGAGCCGAGAGCAGTACTTC
TRBV7-7	-	TRBJ2-7	-	CASSLGRHRSYEQYF	TGTGCCAGCAGCTTAGGGAGGCACCGCTCCTACGAGCAGTACTTC
TRBV10-3	-	TRBJ2-7	TRBD2	CAISDRVGGLAGVYEQYF	TGTGCCATCAGTGATCGAGTCGGAGGACTAGCGGGAGTCTACGAGCAGTACTTC
TRBV7-2	few	TRBJ2-1	-	CASSLAGGPDEQFF	TGTGCCAGCAGCTTAGCGGGGGGGCCCGATGAGCAGTTCTTC
TRBV27	-	TRBJ2-1	-	CASSQGQYNEQFF	TGTGCCAGCAGCCAGGGGCAGTACAATGAGCAGTTCTTC
TRBV28	-	TRBJ1-5	-	CASSLARAGPYSNQPQHF	TGTGCCAGCAGTTTGGCCCGCGCAGGGCCGTATAGCAATCAGCCCCAGCATTTT
TRBV6-1	-	TRBJ2-1	-	CASSDWAGTSNEQFF	TGTGCCAGCAGTGATTGGGCGGGCACCTCCAATGAGCAGTTCTTC
TRBV10-3	-	TRBJ2-3	-	CAISDRSFRPDTQYF	TGTGCCATCAGTGACCGGTCGTTCCGTCCAGATACGCAGTATTTT
TRBV19	-	TRBJ2-3	-	CASSIGTEVGTDTQYF	TGTGCCAGTAGTATAGGCACAGAAGTTGGAACAGATACGCAGTATTTT
TRBV5-1	-	TRBJ1-1	-	CASSGTTGEDTEAFF	TGCGCCAGCAGCGGAACGACAGGAGAGGACACTGAAGCTTTCTTT
TRBV4-1	-	TRBJ1-2	-	CASSRANVYGYTF	TGCGCCAGCAGCCGAGCGAATGTCTATGGCTACACCTTC
TRBV19	-	TRBJ2-1	-	CASSGDEQFF	TGTGCCAGTTCCGGGGATGAGCAGTTCTTC
TRBV19	-	TRBJ2-5	-	CASSPGFEIQETQYF	TGTGCCAGTAGTCCAGGGTTTGAGATACAAGAGACCCAGTACTTC
TRBV12-5	-	TRBJ2-7	-	CASGFGGVLYEQYF	TGTGCTAGTGGTTTTGGAGGGGTCCTCTACGAGCAGTACTTC
TRBV28	-	TRBJ1-3	-	CASLRGIPGNTIYF	TGTGCCAGCTTGAGAGGCATTCCTGGAAACACCATATATTTT
TRBV29-1	-	TRBJ2-1	-	CSVAGEDDNEQFF	TGCAGCGTTGCAGGGGAAGACGACAATGAGCAGTTCTTC
TRBV7-2	-	TRBJ1-1	-	CASSLPRGGGDTEAFF	TGTGCCAGCAGCTTACCCCGGGGGGGAGGGGACACTGAAGCTTTCTTT
TRBV5-3	-	TRBJ1-6	-	CARSTTRGSGF	TGTGCCAGAAGCACTACCCGAGGTTCTGGCTTT
TRBV30	few	TRBJ1-2	-	CAWSAGGSYGYTF	TGTGCCTGGAGTGCTGGGGGGAGCTATGGCTACACCTTC
TRBV7-9	once	TRBJ2-7	TRBD1	CASSPGQGAGEQYF	TGTGCCAGCAGCCCCGGACAGGGGGCGGGGGAGCAGTACTTC
TRBV4-3	-	TRBJ2-3	TRBD2	CASSQDSGGTDTQYF	TGCGCCAGCAGCCAAGACAGCGGGGGCACAGATACGCAGTATTTT
TRBV28	-	TRBJ1-6	TRBD1	CASSSRQGFSSYNSPLHF	TGTGCCAGCAGTTCCCGACAGGGCTTCAGCTCCTATAATTCACCCCTCCACTTT
TRBV27	-	TRBJ2-3	TRBD2	CASKIPGLAASSTDTQYF	TGTGCCAGCAAGATTCCGGGACTAGCGGCCTCTAGCACAGATACGCAGTATTTT
TRBV5-1	-	TRBJ1-1	-	CASSLSFWQENTEAFF	TGCGCCAGCAGCTTGTCTTTTTGGCAAGAGAACACTGAAGCTTTCTTT